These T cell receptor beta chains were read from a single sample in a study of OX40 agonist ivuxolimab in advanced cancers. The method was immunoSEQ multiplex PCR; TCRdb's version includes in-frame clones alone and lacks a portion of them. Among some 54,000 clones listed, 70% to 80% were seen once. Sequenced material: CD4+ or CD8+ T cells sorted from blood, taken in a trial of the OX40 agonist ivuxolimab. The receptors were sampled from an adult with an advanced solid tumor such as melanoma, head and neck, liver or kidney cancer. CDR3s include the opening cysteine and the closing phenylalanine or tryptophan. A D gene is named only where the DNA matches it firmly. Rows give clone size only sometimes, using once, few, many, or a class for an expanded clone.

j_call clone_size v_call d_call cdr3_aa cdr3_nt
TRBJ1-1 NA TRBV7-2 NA CASSPYPGLDTEAFF TGTGCCAGCAGCCCCTATCCGGGGCTGGACACTGAAGCTTTCTTT
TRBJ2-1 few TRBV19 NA CASSISGIDEQFF TGTGCCAGTAGTATTTCCGGGATCGATGAGCAGTTCTTC
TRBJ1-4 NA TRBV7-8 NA CASSLSDSLDEKLFF TGTGCCAGCAGCTTATCGGACAGTCTGGATGAAAAACTGTTTTTT
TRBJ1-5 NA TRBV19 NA CASRNFNQPQHF TGTGCCAGTAGGAATTTCAATCAGCCCCAGCATTTT
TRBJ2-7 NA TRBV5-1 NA CASSLVGGPPDEQYF TGCGCCAGCAGCTTGGTCGGGGGTCCCCCTGACGAGCAGTACTTC
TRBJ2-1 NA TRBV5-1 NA CASSLGVISTYNEQFF TGCGCCAGCAGCTTGGGGGTAATATCCACCTACAATGAGCAGTTCTTC
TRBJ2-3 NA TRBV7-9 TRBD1 CASSLPTGGGTDTQYF TGTGCCAGCAGCTTACCGACAGGGGGTGGGACAGATACGCAGTATTTT
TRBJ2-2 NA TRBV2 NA CASSLNRRRGTGELFF TGTGCCAGCAGCCTGAACAGACGCCGGGGCACCGGGGAGCTGTTTTTT
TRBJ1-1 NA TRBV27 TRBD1 CASSFYRGADTEAFF TGTGCCAGCAGTTTTTACAGGGGGGCTGACACTGAAGCTTTCTTT
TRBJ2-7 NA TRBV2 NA CASQTYEQYF TGTGCCTCCCAAACCTACGAGCAGTACTTC
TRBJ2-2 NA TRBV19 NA CASRETGELFF TGTGCCAGCAGGGAAACCGGGGAGCTGTTTTTT